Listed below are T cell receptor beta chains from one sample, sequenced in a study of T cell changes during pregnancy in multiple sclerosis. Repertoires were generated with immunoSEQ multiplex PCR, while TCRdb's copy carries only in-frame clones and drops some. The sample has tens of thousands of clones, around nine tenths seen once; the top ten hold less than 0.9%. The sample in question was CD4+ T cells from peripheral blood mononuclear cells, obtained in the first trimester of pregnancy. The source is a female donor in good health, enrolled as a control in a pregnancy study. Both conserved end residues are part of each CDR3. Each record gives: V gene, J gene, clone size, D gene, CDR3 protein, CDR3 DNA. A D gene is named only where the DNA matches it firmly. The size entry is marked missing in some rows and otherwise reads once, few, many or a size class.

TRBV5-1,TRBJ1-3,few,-,CASSLGQLTGNTIYF,TGCGCCAGCAGCTTGGGACAGTTAACTGGAAACACCATATATTTT
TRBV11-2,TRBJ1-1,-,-,CASSLEWGGGTEAFF,TGTGCCAGCAGCTTAGAATGGGGGGGAGGCACTGAAGCTTTCTTT
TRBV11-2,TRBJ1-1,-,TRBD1,CASSLEWRRGKAEAFF,TGTGCCAGCAGCTTAGAATGGCGCAGGGGGAAGGCTGAAGCTTTCTTT
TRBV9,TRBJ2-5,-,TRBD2,CASSVAGREETQYF,TGTGCCAGCAGCGTAGCTGGGAGGGAAGAGACCCAGTACTTC
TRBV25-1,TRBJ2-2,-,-,CASSVRMSLGDTGELFF,TGTGCCAGCAGTGTCAGAATGTCGTTAGGGGACACCGGGGAGCTGTTTTTT
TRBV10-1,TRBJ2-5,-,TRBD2,CASSGRSGASQETQYF,TGCGCCAGCAGTGGTCGAAGCGGGGCCTCCCAAGAGACCCAGTACTTC
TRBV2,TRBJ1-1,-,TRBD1,CASSTGGFTEAFF,TGTGCCAGCAGTACAGGGGGTTTCACTGAAGCTTTCTTT
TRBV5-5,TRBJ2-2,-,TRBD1,CASSSDRGYTGELFF,TGTGCCAGCAGCTCAGACAGGGGTTACACCGGGGAGCTGTTTTTT
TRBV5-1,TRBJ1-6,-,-,CASRLTVAGTSPLHF,TGCGCCAGCAGATTAACCGTGGCAGGGACATCACCCCTCCACTTT
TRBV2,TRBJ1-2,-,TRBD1,CASSPTTGGPGGYTF,TGTGCCAGCAGTCCTACCACAGGGGGCCCCGGTGGCTACACCTTC
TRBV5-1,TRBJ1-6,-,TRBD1,CASRVQGENSPLHF,TGCGCCAGCAGGGTACAGGGGGAAAATTCACCCCTCCACTTT
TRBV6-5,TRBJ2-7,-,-,CASSYSSIEQYF,TGTGCCAGCAGTTACTCGTCCATCGAGCAGTACTTC
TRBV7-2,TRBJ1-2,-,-,CASTPTGANYGYTF,TGTGCCAGCACCCCGACGGGGGCTAACTATGGCTACACCTTC
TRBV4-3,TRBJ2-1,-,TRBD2,CASRQTSGGYNEQFF,TGCGCCAGCAGACAGACTAGCGGGGGGTACAATGAGCAGTTCTTC
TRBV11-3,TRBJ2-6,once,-,CASSSGGGGGANVLTF,TGTGCCAGCAGCTCCGGGGGTGGTGGTGGGGCCAACGTCCTGACTTTC
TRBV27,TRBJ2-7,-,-,CASSFAGEMPPHEQYF,TGTGCCAGCAGTTTCGCAGGGGAAATGCCCCCCCACGAGCAGTACTTC
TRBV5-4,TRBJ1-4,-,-,CASSLSFNEKLFF,TGTGCCAGCAGCTTGTCGTTTAATGAAAAACTGTTTTTT
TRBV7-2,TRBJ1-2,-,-,CASSLSESRGDGYTF,TGTGCCAGCAGCTTGAGCGAGTCCAGGGGCGACGGCTACACCTTC
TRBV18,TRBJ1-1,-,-,CASSDTGFGTEAFF,TGTGCCAGCTCAGACACAGGGTTCGGCACTGAAGCTTTCTTT
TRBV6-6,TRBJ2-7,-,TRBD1,CASLDRDSYEQYF,TGTGCCAGCCTGGACAGGGACTCCTACGAGCAGTACTTC
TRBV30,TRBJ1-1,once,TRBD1,CAWTGTGGERTAFF,TGTGCCTGGACCGGGACAGGGGGCGAAAGAACGGCTTTCTTT
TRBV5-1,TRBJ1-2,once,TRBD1,CASSLQGAFVSLTIGYTF,TGCGCCAGCAGCTTGCAGGGGGCTTTCGTATCGTTGACTATTGGCTACACCTTC
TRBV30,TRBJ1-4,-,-,CAWSVLARINEKLFF,TGTGCCTGGAGTGTACTAGCCAGGATTAATGAAAAACTGTTTTTT
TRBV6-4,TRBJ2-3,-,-,CASSISGTDTQYF,TGTGCCAGCAGTATTAGCGGCACAGATACGCAGTATTTT
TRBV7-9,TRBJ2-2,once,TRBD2,CASSLDLAGVSTGELFF,TGTGCCAGCAGCTTAGACCTAGCGGGGGTTTCCACCGGGGAGCTGTTTTTT
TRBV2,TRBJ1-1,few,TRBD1,CASRNRGSTEAFF,TGTGCCAGCAGGAACAGGGGGTCCACTGAAGCTTTCTTT
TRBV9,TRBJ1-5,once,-,CASSAGYQPQHF,TGTGCCAGCAGCGCGGGATATCAGCCCCAGCATTTT
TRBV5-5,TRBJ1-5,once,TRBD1,CASSLADRDGQPQHF,TGTGCCAGCAGCCTGGCGGACAGGGACGGTCAGCCCCAGCATTTT
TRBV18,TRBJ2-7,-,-,CASSPDLHSYGQYF,TGTGCCAGCTCACCAGACTTGCATTCCTACGGGCAGTACTTC
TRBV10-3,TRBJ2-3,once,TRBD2,CAIRSSGGADTQYF,TGTGCCATCAGGAGTAGCGGGGGGGCCGATACGCAGTATTTT
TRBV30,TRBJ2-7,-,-,CAWSVGGEQYF,TGTGCCTGGAGTGTCGGGGGCGAGCAGTACTTC
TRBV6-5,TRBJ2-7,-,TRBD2,CASSQTSGGTYEQYF,TGTGCCAGCAGCCAGACTAGCGGGGGGACCTACGAGCAGTACTTC
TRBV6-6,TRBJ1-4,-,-,CAGRQDANEKLFF,TGTGCCGGACGACAGGACGCTAATGAAAAACTGTTTTTT
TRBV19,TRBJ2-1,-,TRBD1,CASSISTGEDNEQFF,TGTGCCAGTAGTATATCAACAGGGGAAGACAATGAGCAGTTCTTC
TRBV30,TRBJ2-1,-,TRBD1,CAGIRTGTGVSEQFF,TGTGCCGGGATAAGAACCGGGACAGGGGTAAGTGAGCAGTTCTTC
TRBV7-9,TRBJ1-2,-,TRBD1,CASSLATGQTIYGYTF,TGTGCCAGCAGCTTAGCCACGGGACAGACGATTTATGGCTACACCTTC